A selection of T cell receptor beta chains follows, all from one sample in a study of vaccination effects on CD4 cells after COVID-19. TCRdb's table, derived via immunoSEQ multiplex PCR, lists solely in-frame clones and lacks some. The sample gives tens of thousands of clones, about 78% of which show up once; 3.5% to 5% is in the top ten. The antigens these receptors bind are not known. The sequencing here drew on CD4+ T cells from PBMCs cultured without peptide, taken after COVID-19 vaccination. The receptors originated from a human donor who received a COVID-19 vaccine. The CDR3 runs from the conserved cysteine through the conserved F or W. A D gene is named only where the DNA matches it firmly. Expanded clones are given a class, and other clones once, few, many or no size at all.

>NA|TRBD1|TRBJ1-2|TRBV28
TGTGCCAGCCTCTTCACCGACAGGGGTCGAAGGGGCTACACCTTC
CASLFTDRGRRGYTF
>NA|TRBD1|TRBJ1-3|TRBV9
TGTGCCAGCAGCAGACAAACAGGGGGCGCCTCGTGGGGGTCTGGAAACACCATATATTTT
CASSRQTGGASWGSGNTIYF
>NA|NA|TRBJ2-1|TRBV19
TGTGCCAGTAGTATAATCGCCGGGGGTAATCGCGGGAATGAGCAGTTCTTC
CASSIIAGGNRGNEQFF
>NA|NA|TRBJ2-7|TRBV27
TGTGCCAGCAAGATATACTCCTACGAGCAGTACTTC
CASKIYSYEQYF
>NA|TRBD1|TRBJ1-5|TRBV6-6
TGTGCCAGCAGTCGGACAGGTTATAACAATCAGCCCCAGCATTTT
CASSRTGYNNQPQHF
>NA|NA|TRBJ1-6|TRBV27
TGTGCCAGCAGGCTTGTACCCACTTCACCCCTCCACTTT
CASRLVPTSPLHF
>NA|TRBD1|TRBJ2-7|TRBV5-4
TGTGCCAGCAGCATCCAGGGGGCGGTACACGAGCAGTACTTC
CASSIQGAVHEQYF
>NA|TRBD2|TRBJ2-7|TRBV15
TGTGCCACCAGCAGGAGGACTAGCGGGACCTACGAGCAGTACTTC
CATSRRTSGTYEQYF
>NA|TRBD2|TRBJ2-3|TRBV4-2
TGTGCCAGCAGCCAAGAGCGGGGGGCCTCCACAGATACGCAGTATTTT
CASSQERGASTDTQYF
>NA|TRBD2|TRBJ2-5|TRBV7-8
TGTGCCAGCAGCTTAGGTCTAGCGGGGGCTGGGGAGACCCAGTACTTC
CASSLGLAGAGETQYF
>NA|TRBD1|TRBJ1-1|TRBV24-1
TGTGCCACCAGTGACTCTACAGGGGGGAACACTGAAGCTTTCTTT
CATSDSTGGNTEAFF
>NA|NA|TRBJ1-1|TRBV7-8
TGTGCCAGCAGCTTAGGTATGTCGGCTGAAGCTTTCTTT
CASSLGMSAEAFF
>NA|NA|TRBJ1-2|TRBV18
TGTGCCAGCTCCCCCCGGCAGGGAGTGGGCTACACCTTC
CASSPRQGVGYTF
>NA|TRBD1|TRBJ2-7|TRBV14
TGTGCCAGCAGCTTAAACCGGGACAGGGGGAGCTCCTACGAGCAGTACTTC
CASSLNRDRGSSYEQYF
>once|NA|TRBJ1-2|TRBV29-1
TGCAGCTTTCTCCAACAGGGACTTAAGGGCTACACCTTC
CSFLQQGLKGYTF
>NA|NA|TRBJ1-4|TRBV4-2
TGTGCCAGCAGCCAAGATATCGTCTGGTACAGGAGGGAGGAAAAACTGTTTTTT
CASSQDIVWYRREEKLFF
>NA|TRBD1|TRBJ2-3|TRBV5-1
TGCGCCAGCAGCGCGGGACAGGGAGCAGATACGCAGTATTTT
CASSAGQGADTQYF
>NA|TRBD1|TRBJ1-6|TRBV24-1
TGTGCCACCAGTCCGGGACAGGGACCCTATAATTCACCCCTCCACTTT
CATSPGQGPYNSPLHF
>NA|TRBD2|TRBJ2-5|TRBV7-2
TGTGCCAGCAGCTTAGACGCGGGGGGTTCGGAGACCCAGTACTTC
CASSLDAGGSETQYF
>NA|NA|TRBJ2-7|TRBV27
TGTGCCAGCAGTTTACGTCTGGGGGAGCAGTACTTC
CASSLRLGEQYF
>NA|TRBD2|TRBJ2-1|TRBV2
TGTGCCAGCAGTGCCGGGACTAGCGGTTACAATGAGCAGTTCTTC
CASSAGTSGYNEQFF